These 11 T cell receptor beta chains were sequenced from one sample in a study of blood T cell repertoires in COVID-19. The assay was immunoSEQ multiplex PCR, and TCRdb's table has in-frame clones only and misses some. The repertoire includes over 200,000 clones, approximately 89% of them detected once, and under 4.5% sits in the top ten. Sample: PBMCs or T cells enriched from blood (not recorded which). All receptors derive from a woman under 40 who had been exposed to COVID-19.

The CDR3 reads CASSSQLQETQYF. Here the CDR3 DNA reads TGCGCCAGCAGCTCCCAACTCCAAGAGACCCAGTACTTC. V usage is TRBV5-1 and J usage is TRBJ2-5; unclear D gene. In germline, CDR1 is SGHRS, CDR2 YFSETQ. The CDR3 length is 13 residues. The V end lost 3 bases, the J end lost 1 base, and 7 bases lay between the germline ends.

This clone showed up just a few times. This chain joins TRBV5-4 and TRBJ2-7; D is undetermined. From germline, CDR1 is SGHNT and CDR2 YYREEE (reference sequence). This CDR3 is built from 15 residues. Trimming removed 3 bases from V and 1 base from J, with 14 bases in between. The CDR3: CASSSKDTGSYEQYF. DNA for the CDR3: TGTGCCAGCAGCTCCAAAGACACCGGATCCTACGAGCAGTACTTC. The full variable domain, in which reference TRBV5-4 and TRBJ2-7 provide the parts outside the CDR3, is ETGVTQSPTHLIKTRGQQVTLRCSSQSGHNTVSWYQQALGQGPQFIFQYYREEENGRGNFPPRFSGLQFPNYSSELNVNALELDDSALYLCASSSKDTGSYEQYFGPGTRLTVT.

The CDR3 DNA reads as TGCAGCGTCCTCGGCGGAGGGGCCGGCTACACCTTC. It yields the protein CSVLGGGAGYTF. The J gene is TRBJ1-2, the V gene TRBV29-1; TRBD1 might be the D (5 bases). Germline CDR1 and CDR2: SQVTM and ANQGSEA. The CDR3 has 12 amino acids. V lost 6 bases to trimming and J lost 8 bases, with 16 bases between them.

The chain's CDR3 is CASSDHKVAGESYNEQFF. The CDR3 bases are TGTGCCAGCAGTGACCACAAAGTTGCGGGAGAGTCGTACAATGAGCAGTTCTTC. The chain joins TRBV2 to TRBJ2-1, with 7 bases matching TRBD2. This CDR3 contains 18 residues. J was trimmed by 4 bases and V by 3 bases; bases with no gene match: 15. CDR1 and CDR2 (germline): SNHLY, FYNNEI.

The chain links TRBV24-1 to TRBJ1-2; tentatively, D is TRBD1 (5 bases). Trimming took 2 bases from V and 5 from J, leaving 11 bases between them. Germline loops: CDR1 KGHDR, CDR2 SFDVKD. The CDR3 covers 14 residues. CDR3 in DNA: TGTGCCACCAGTGATTCAGATCGGGGGTATGGCTACACCTTC. It is translated as CATSDSDRGYGYTF.

This chain connects TRBV21-1 to TRBJ2-7; the table assigns TRBD2, which was not confirmed against the DNA. TRBV21-1 is tagged as a pseudogene. The CDR3 runs 21 residues. CDR3 sequence reads: CASSKVGVGLAGGPSSYEQYF. The CDR3 coding sequence is TGTGCCAGCAGCAAAGTTGGTGTAGGACTAGCGGGAGGGCCTAGCTCCTACGAGCAGTACTTC.

The V call is TRBV29-1, the J call TRBJ1-2; D is unresolved. The germline V gene has CDR1 SQVTM and CDR2 ANQGSEA. The CDR3 contains 12 residues. V lost 3 bases and J lost 8, with 13 bases in between. The CDR3 nucleotides read TGCAGCGTTGATCGTCCAGGCTGGGGCTACACCTTC. Translation: CSVDRPGWGYTF.

The chain couples TRBV10-3 to TRBJ2-5; D is perhaps TRBD1 (6 bases). Trimming cost V 6 bases and J 1 base, with 15 bases left between them. CDR3 length: 15 amino acids. The germline CDR1 and CDR2 sequences are ENHRY and SYGVKD. DNA for the CDR3: TGTGCCATCAGCGCTGACAGGCGCCTCCAAGAGACCCAGTACTTC. Amino acids: CAISADRRLQETQYF.

This chain links TRBV6-5 with TRBJ1-4; 9 bases map to TRBD1. V trimming: 5 bases; J trimming: 8 bases; junction bases outside the gene matches: 9. Germline lookup yields CDR1 MNHEY and CDR2 SVGAGI. The CDR3 totals 15 residues. The CDR3 here is CASSRRDRVNEKLFF. CDR3 nucleotides: TGTGCCAGCAGTCGACGGGACAGGGTTAACGAAAAACTGTTTTTT.

The chain has TRBV5-1 and TRBJ1-1, with 10 positions matching TRBD1. Germline-derived CDR1 and CDR2 are SGHRS and YFSETQ. Trimming cost V 0 bases and J 4 bases; bases outside gene matches: 3. The CDR3 spans 15 residues. CDR3 amino acids: CASSLGDRGGTEAFF. The CDR3 nucleotides are TGCGCCAGCAGCTTGGGGGACAGGGGAGGCACTGAAGCTTTCTTT. The whole variable domain, remainder taken from reference TRBV5-1 and TRBJ1-1, is KAGVTQTPRYLIKTRGQQVTLSCSPISGHRSVSWYQQTPGQGLQFLFEYFSETQRNKGNFPGRFSGRQFSNSRSEMNVSTLELGDSALYLCASSLGDRGGTEAFFGQGTRLTVV.

The chain uses TRBV5-1 and TRBJ2-5; the D gene is possibly TRBD2 (7 bases). The CDR3 totals 13 residues. Per germline, CDR1 SGHRS and CDR2 YFSETQ. Between the trimmed V and J ends, which lost 4 bases and 4 bases, there was a span of 11 bases. CDR3 protein: CASSTGGRETQYF. In DNA, the CDR3 is TGCGCCAGCAGCACGGGGGGCCGAGAGACCCAGTACTTC.